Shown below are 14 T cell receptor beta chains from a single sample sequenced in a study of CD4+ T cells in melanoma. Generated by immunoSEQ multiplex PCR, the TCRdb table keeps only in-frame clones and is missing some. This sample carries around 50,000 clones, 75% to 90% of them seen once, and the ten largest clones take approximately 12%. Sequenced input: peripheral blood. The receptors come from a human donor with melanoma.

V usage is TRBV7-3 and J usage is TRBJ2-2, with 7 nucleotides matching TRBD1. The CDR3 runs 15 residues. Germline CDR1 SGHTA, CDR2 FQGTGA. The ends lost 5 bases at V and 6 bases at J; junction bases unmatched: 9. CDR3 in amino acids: CASSGYTGAAGELFF. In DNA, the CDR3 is TGTGCCAGCAGCGGATACACAGGGGCGGCCGGGGAGCTGTTTTTT.

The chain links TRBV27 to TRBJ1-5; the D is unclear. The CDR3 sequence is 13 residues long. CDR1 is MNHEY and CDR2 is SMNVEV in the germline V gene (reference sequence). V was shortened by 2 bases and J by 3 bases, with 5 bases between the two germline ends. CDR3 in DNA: TGTGCCAGCAGTTTACGGCACAATCAGCCCCAGCATTTT. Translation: CASSLRHNQPQHF.

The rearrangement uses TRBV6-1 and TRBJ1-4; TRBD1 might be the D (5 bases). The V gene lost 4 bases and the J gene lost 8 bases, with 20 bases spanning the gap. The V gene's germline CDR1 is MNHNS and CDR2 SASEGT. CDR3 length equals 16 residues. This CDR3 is CASSGMSQGLLEKLFF. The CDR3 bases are TGTGCCAGCAGTGGAATGAGCCAGGGTTTACTGGAAAAACTGTTTTTT.

In DNA, the CDR3 is TGTGCCAGCAGCTTAGGGGACAGGGGGAAGACTGAAGCTTTCTTT. This codes for CASSLGDRGKTEAFF. The chain uses TRBV11-1 and TRBJ1-1, with TRBD1 identical over 11 bases. V lost 1 base, J lost 5 bases, and 3 bases stayed unmatched. The CDR3 runs to 15 residues. Germline V gene data show CDR1 as SGHAT and CDR2 as FQDESV (reference sequence).

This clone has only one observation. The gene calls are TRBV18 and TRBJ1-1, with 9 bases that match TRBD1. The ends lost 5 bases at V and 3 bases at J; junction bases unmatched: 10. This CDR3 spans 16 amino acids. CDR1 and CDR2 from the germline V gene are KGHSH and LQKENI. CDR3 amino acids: CASSSRTGAAYTEAFF. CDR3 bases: TGTGCCAGCTCATCACGGACAGGGGCAGCATACACTGAAGCTTTCTTT. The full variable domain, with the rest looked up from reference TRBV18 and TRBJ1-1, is NAGVMQNPRHLVRRRGQEARLRCSPMKGHSHVYWYRQLPEEGLKFMVYLQKENIIDESGMPKERFSAEFPKEGPSILRIQQVVRGDSAAYFCASSSRTGAAYTEAFFGQGTRLTVV.

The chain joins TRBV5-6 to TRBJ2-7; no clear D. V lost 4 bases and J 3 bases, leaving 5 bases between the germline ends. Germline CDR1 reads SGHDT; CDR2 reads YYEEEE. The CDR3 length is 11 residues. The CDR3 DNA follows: TGTGCCAGCAGCAACTACTACGAGCAGTACTTC. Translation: CASSNYYEQYF.

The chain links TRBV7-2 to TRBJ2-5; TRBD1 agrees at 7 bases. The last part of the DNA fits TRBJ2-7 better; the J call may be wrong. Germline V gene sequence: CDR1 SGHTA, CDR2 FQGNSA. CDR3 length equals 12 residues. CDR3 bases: TGTGCCAGCAGCCTCAGACAGGGCGAGCAGTACTTC. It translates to CASSLRQGEQYF.

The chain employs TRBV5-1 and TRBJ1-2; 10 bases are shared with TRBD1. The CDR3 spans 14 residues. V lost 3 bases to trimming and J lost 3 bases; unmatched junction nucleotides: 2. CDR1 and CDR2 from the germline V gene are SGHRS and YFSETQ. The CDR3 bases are TGCGCCAGCAGCTCCGGACAGGGGGACTATGGCTACACCTTC. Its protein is CASSSGQGDYGYTF.

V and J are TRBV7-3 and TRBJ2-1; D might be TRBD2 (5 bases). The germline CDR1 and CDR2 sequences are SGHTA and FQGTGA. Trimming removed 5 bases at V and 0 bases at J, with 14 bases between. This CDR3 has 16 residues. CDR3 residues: CASSPRAVSSYNEQFF. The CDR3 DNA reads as TGTGCCAGCAGCCCCAGAGCGGTAAGCTCCTACAATGAGCAGTTCTTC.

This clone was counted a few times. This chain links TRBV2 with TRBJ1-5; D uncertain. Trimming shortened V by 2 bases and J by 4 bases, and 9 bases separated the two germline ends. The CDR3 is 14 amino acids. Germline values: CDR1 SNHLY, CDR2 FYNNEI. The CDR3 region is CASSERSQNQPQHF. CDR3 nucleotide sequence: TGTGCCAGCAGTGAAAGGTCGCAGAATCAGCCCCAGCATTTT.

The CDR3 reads CASRADRTSTDTQYF. Written as DNA, the CDR3 is TGTGCCAGCAGGGCTGACAGGACCTCCACAGATACGCAGTATTTT. The J gene is TRBJ2-3, the V gene TRBV25-1, with D perhaps TRBD1 (6 bases). The CDR3 is made up of 15 amino acids. Trimming took off 6 bases at V and 2 bases at J, with 15 bases between the two ends. Germline CDR1 and CDR2: MGHDK and SYGVNS.

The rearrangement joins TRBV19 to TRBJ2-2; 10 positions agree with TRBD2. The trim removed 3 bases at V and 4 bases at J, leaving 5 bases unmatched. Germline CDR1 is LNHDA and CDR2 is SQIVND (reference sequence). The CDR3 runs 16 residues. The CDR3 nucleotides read TGTGCCAGTAGTATTCTAGCGGGGGAGGGCACCGGGGAGCTGTTTTTT. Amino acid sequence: CASSILAGEGTGELFF.

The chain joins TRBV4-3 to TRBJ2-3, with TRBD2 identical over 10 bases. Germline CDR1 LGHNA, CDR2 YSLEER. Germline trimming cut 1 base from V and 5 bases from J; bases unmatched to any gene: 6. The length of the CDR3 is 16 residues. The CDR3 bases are TGCGCCAGCAGCCAAGGAGCGGGGGGGCATGGAGATACGCAGTATTTT. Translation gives CASSQGAGGHGDTQYF.

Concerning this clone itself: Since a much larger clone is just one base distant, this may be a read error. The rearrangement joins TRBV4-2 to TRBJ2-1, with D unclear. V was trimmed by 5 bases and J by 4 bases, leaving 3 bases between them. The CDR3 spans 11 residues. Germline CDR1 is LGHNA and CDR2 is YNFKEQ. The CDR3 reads CASSGYNEQFF. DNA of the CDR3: TGTGCCAGCAGCGGGTACAATGAGCAGTTCTTC.